A single sample is the source of the 24 T cell receptor beta chains below, sequenced in a study of spatial heterogeneity in lung cancer. Study-wide findings and caveats: Expanded intratumoral alpha and beta TCR counts tracked tumor mutation counts.

Each CDR3 protein is one row after TCRdb ran MiXCR on the 5' RACE reads. The table has 6,500 to 8,500 distinct CDR3 sequences, 3.1% seen once. The time point denotes: sample taken at primary tumor resection. No antigens are known for them. Material: lung tumor tissue, obtained at surgery. These TCRs come from a male donor with early-stage non-small cell lung cancer.

This clonotype was picked up many times. The chain is built from TRBV5-1 and TRBJ1-2; D is possibly TRBD1 (5 bases). The ends were cut back, 7 bases at V and 4 bases at J, with 11 bases in the middle. Per the germline V gene, CDR1 is SGHRS and CDR2 is YFSETQ. This CDR3 has 12 amino acids. The CDR3 nucleotides are TGCGCCAGCGGAGGGGAGAGCTATGGCTACACCTTC. Its translation: CASGGESYGYTF.

This clonotype was observed many times. The V call is TRBV18, the J call TRBJ2-4; TRBD1 aligns across 8 bases. This CDR3 contains 15 residues. The germline V gene has CDR1 KGHSH and CDR2 LQKENI. V shed 2 bases and J 8 bases; nucleotides not matched to a gene: 8. The CDR3 spells CASSPVRDRLDIQYF. In DNA form, the CDR3 reads TGTGCCAGCTCACCAGTCCGGGACAGGTTAGACATTCAGTACTTC.

The chain couples TRBV27 to TRBJ1-1; D gene uncertain. The V end lost 2 bases, the J end lost 3 bases, and 10 bases lay between the germline ends. The CDR3 is 14 amino acids. Per the germline V gene, CDR1 is MNHEY and CDR2 is SMNVEV (reference sequence). The CDR3: CASSLRGKYTEAFF. Here the CDR3 DNA reads TGTGCCAGCAGTTTAAGAGGGAAGTACACTGAAGCTTTCTTT.

The CDR3 DNA follows: TGCGCCAGCAGCCCAACTAGCGAGACGAACACCGGGGAGCTGTTTTTT. Residues: CASSPTSETNTGELFF. The genes are TRBV5-1 and TRBJ2-2, with 7 bases that match TRBD2. The CDR3 is 16 residues long. Germline V CDR1 and CDR2: SGHRS, YFSETQ. V lost 4 bases, J lost 0 bases, and 6 bases stayed unmatched. Drawing the rest from reference TRBV5-1 and TRBJ2-2, the complete variable domain is KAGVTQTPRYLIKTRGQQVTLSCSPISGHRSVSWYQQTPGQGLQFLFEYFSETQRNKGNFPGRFSGRQFSNSRSEMNVSTLELGDSALYLCASSPTSETNTGELFFGEGSRLTVL.

This clonotype was observed many times. Here the CDR3 reads CASSLARLAGTDTQYF. DNA for the CDR3: TGTGCCAGCAGTCTCGCCCGACTAGCGGGCACAGATACGCAGTATTTT. This chain links TRBV27 with TRBJ2-3, with 9 bases aligning to TRBD2. The CDR3 consists of 16 residues. V was pared by 5 bases and J by 1 base, with 7 bases of the junction left unmatched. The germline gives CDR1 MNHEY, CDR2 SMNVEV (reference sequence).

This clonotype was seen repeatedly, ten times or more. This chain links TRBV12-3 or TRBV12-4 with TRBJ2-5; D is perhaps TRBD2 (5 bases). Deletions cut 3 bases from V and 2 bases from J, with 13 bases between. The CDR3 covers 15 residues. DNA for the CDR3: TGTGCCAGCAGTTTCGGTCTAGCAGGACAAGAGACCCAGTACTTC. The encoded protein is CASSFGLAGQETQYF.

The sample holds many counts of this clonotype. The chain is built from TRBV6-6 and TRBJ2-3; TRBD2 matches at 8 bases. CDR1 is MNHNY, CDR2 SVGAGI, per germline (reference sequence). V lost 2 bases to trimming and J lost 0 bases; unmatched junction nucleotides: 4. The CDR3 runs to 16 residues. The CDR3 sequence: CASSYHGLASTDTQYF. The CDR3 bases are TGTGCCAGCAGTTACCACGGACTAGCTAGCACAGATACGCAGTATTTT.

This clonotype showed up many times. This chain links TRBV24-1 with TRBJ2-2; D is uncertain. The CDR3 length is 16 residues. Trimming cost V 3 bases and J 0 bases, with 10 bases left between them. Germline-derived CDR1 and CDR2 are KGHDR and SFDVKD. CDR3: CATSDPDTANTGELFF. The DNA for the CDR3 is TGTGCCACCAGTGATCCTGACACGGCGAACACCGGGGAGCTGTTTTTT.

Ten or more counts support this clonotype. J is TRBJ2-7 and V is TRBV7-9; D tentatively reads TRBD1 or TRBD2 (5 bases each). Trimming left V 5 bases short and J 1 base short, with 12 bases between. Per germline, CDR1 SEHNR and CDR2 FQNEAQ (reference sequence). The CDR3 consists of 14 residues. For the CDR3, the DNA is TGTGCCAGCAGCCCTGGGACGGAGTCCTACGAGCAGTACTTC. Protein product: CASSPGTESYEQYF.

This clonotype is medium-sized within its sample. The V call is TRBV7-2, the J call TRBJ2-5, with D possibly matching TRBD2 (6 bases). Germline V gives CDR1 SGHTA, CDR2 FQGNSA. This CDR3 has 12 residues. With 5 bases removed from V and 5 bases from J, the gap between germline ends came to 9 bases. CDR3 in amino acids: CASSASGETQYF. As DNA, the CDR3 is TGTGCCAGCAGCGCAAGCGGGGAGACCCAGTACTTC.

The chain has TRBV7-2 and TRBJ2-7; D not resolved. V was shortened by 0 bases and J by 7 bases, with 4 bases between the two germline ends. There are 11 residues in the CDR3. CDR1 and CDR2 from the germline V gene are SGHTA and FQGNSA. The CDR3 DNA is TGTGCCAGCAGCTTAGCGGGGGAGCAGTACTTC. This codes for CASSLAGEQYF.

This clonotype was observed at least ten times. The chain carries TRBV6-1 and TRBJ2-6; TRBD2 might be the D (5 bases). The CDR3 runs to 13 residues. V was pared by 7 bases and J by 3 bases, with 7 bases between. Germline loops: CDR1 MNHNS, CDR2 SASEGT. The chain's CDR3 is CASIGSGANVLTF. The CDR3 DNA is TGTGCCAGCATTGGGAGTGGGGCCAACGTCCTGACTTTC.

This clonotype is classed as medium-sized. The V gene is TRBV11-2, the J gene TRBJ2-5; 9 nucleotides match TRBD1. V was clipped by 0 bases and J by 5 bases; unmatched bases: 7. Germline V gene lookup returns CDR1 SGHAT and CDR2 FQNNGV. The CDR3 has 16 residues. CDR3 coding DNA: TGTGCCAGCAGCTTAGATGTGGGGACAGGGAGGGAGACCCAGTACTTC. This encodes CASSLDVGTGRETQYF.

In its sample, this clonotype is medium-sized (0.01 to 0.1%). The chain combines TRBV5-1 with TRBJ2-3; D is undetermined. Trimming removed 5 bases from V and 0 bases from J, with 7 bases in between. Germline CDR1 reads SGHRS; CDR2 reads YFSETQ. The CDR3 is made up of 13 amino acids. The CDR3 DNA follows: TGCGCCAGCAGAGAGAGTAGCACAGATACGCAGTATTTT. It is translated as CASRESSTDTQYF.

In this sample, this clonotype is medium-sized. Here the CDR3 DNA reads TGTGCCACCAGCAGAGACAGACAGGGGGCCCGTTACTTC. Its protein product is CATSRDRQGARYF. The rearrangement joins TRBV15 to TRBJ2-7, with TRBD1 matching 10 bases. Germline CDR1 is LNHNV and CDR2 is YYDKDF (reference sequence). Unmatched junction bases numbered 6, after V lost 0 bases and J lost 13 bases. The CDR3 totals 13 residues.

By share, this clonotype ranks as medium-sized. The V gene is TRBV5-1, the J gene TRBJ2-3; possibly TRBD1 or TRBD2 for D (5 bases each). Between the trimmed V and J ends, which lost 4 bases and 3 bases, there was a span of 18 bases. The CDR3 runs 16 residues. Germline V gene data show CDR1 as SGHRS and CDR2 as YFSETQ. CDR3 loop: CASSTLGRLQTDTQYF. The DNA for the CDR3 is TGCGCCAGCAGCACCCTGGGACGTCTACAGACAGATACGCAGTATTTT.

This clonotype has more than one count but fewer than ten. A clone one base away is much larger, so this may be a read error. The CDR3 DNA reads TGTGCCTGGAGTCTTCGAGGACTAGCGGGAGGTCCGGCAGATACGCAGTATTTT. This gives the protein CAWSLRGLAGGPADTQYF. This sequence joins TRBV30 and TRBJ2-3, with 14 positions matching TRBD2. CDR1 GTSNPN and CDR2 SVGIG come from the germline V gene (reference sequence). This CDR3 is built from 18 residues. With V trimmed by 2 bases and J by 4 bases, 11 bases remained unmatched.

This chain joins TRBV13 and TRBJ1-4, with a weak D call TRBD1 (6 bases). Per germline, CDR1 PRHDT and CDR2 FYEKMQ (reference sequence). The CDR3 is made up of 15 amino acids. The V end was cut by 8 bases, the J end by 7 bases, with 20 bases between. CDR3 region: CASCPVGGAREKLFF. Here the CDR3 DNA reads TGTGCCAGCTGCCCCGTTGGGGGGGCTCGTGAAAAACTGTTTTTT.

This clonotype has a count of ten or more. This chain joins TRBV5-1 and TRBJ2-7; 10 bases agree with TRBD1. This CDR3 comprises 15 residues. Looked up from germline, CDR1 is SGHRS and CDR2 is YFSETQ. Trimming took 4 bases from V and 6 from J; bases not matched to a gene: 10. CDR3 sequence: CASSIRQGARVEQYF. The CDR3 DNA is TGCGCCAGCAGCATCCGACAGGGGGCGAGGGTCGAGCAGTACTTC.

This clonotype was counted many times. The rearrangement joins TRBV11-1 to TRBJ1-2; D not resolved. V gave up 1 base and J gave up 4 bases, with 10 bases separating them. Germline lookup yields CDR1 SGHAT and CDR2 FQDESV (reference sequence). The CDR3 is 14 residues long. Here the CDR3 DNA reads TGTGCCAGCAGCTTAGAGGGTTTGGTCTATGGCTACACCTTC. Its protein is CASSLEGLVYGYTF.

By share, this clonotype counts as medium-sized. This chain joins TRBV9 and TRBJ1-2; 9 positions match TRBD1. V lost 3 bases, J lost 6 bases, and 6 bases stayed unmatched. This CDR3 has 14 amino acids. CDR1 and CDR2 from the germline V gene are SGDLS and YYNGEE. This chain's CDR3 is CASSENRGPNGYTF. CDR3 bases: TGTGCCAGCAGCGAGAACAGGGGGCCCAATGGCTACACCTTC.

This clonotype has a count of ten or more. The chain joins TRBV20-1 to TRBJ2-1, with a possible D match to TRBD1 (5 bases). Germline values: CDR1 DFQATT, CDR2 SNEGSKA (reference sequence). This CDR3 spans 12 amino acids. V was pared by 1 base and J by 7 bases, with 8 bases between. CDR3 sequence (DNA): TGCAGTGCTAGAGGGGGCCGTAATGAGCAGTTCTTC. Translating gives CSARGGRNEQFF.

This clonotype was observed many times. The chain employs TRBV6-1 and TRBJ1-1, with D tentatively TRBD1 (5 bases). CDR3 size: 14 residues. Trimming cost V 5 bases and J 0 bases, with 10 bases left between them. From germline, CDR1 is MNHNS and CDR2 SASEGT. The DNA for the CDR3 is TGTGCCAGCAGTAAGACAGTATTGAACACTGAAGCTTTCTTT. Its translation: CASSKTVLNTEAFF.

By share, this clonotype ranks as medium-sized. The J gene is TRBJ2-2, the V gene TRBV19; 7 bases line up with TRBD2. CDR1 is LNHDA and CDR2 is SQIVND in the germline V gene (reference sequence). The CDR3 is 15 residues long. V lost 2 bases, J lost 4 bases, and 4 bases stayed unmatched. CDR3 in DNA: TGTGCCAGTAGTATATCCGCGGGAGTCACCGGGGAGCTGTTTTTT. Its protein is CASSISAGVTGELFF.